A single sample is the source of the 3 T cell receptor beta chains below, sequenced in a study of Graves' ophthalmopathy and Graves' hyperthyroidism. Beta-chain TCR CDR3 regions were amplified from RNA transcripts. HTBI primers primed a first-round RT-PCR, and a second-round multiplex PCR followed. TCRdb recomputed calls from the multiplex PCR reads with MiXCR, one row per CDR3 protein. The sample contains approximately 460,000 distinct CDR3 sequences, roughly an eighth of which appear only once. The sequenced material came from blood. Receptors were obtained from a woman aged 25-40 years with Graves' ophthalmopathy.

This chain links TRBV2 with TRBJ2-4; TRBD1 aligns across 8 bases. Germline V lookup: CDR1 SNHLY, CDR2 FYNNEI. This CDR3 is 15 amino acids long. With 6 bases clipped from V and 6 bases from J, the junction kept 10 bases outside the gene matches. The CDR3 sequence is CASRPGTGGRNIQYF. The CDR3 DNA follows: TGTGCCAGCAGACCCGGGACAGGAGGACGAAACATTCAGTACTTC.

V gene TRBV19 combines with J gene TRBJ1-1; D is possibly TRBD1 (5 bases). The CDR3 totals 14 residues. Deletions cut 8 bases from V and 3 bases from J, with 16 bases between. Germline V gives CDR1 LNHDA, CDR2 SQIVND (reference sequence). In DNA form, the CDR3 reads TGTGCCAGTGGGGCCCGCGGGATGCACACTGAAGCTTTCTTT. This codes for CASGARGMHTEAFF.

This clonotype was observed many times. The rearrangement links TRBV13 to TRBJ2-2; TRBD2 aligns across 9 bases. The CDR3 sequence is 16 residues long. The trim removed 5 bases at V and 4 bases at J, leaving 8 bases unmatched. CDR1 and CDR2 (germline): PRHDT, FYEKMQ (reference sequence). The CDR3 reads CASSPAGGSRTGELFF. The DNA for the CDR3 is TGTGCCAGCAGCCCAGCGGGGGGTAGTCGCACCGGGGAGCTGTTTTTT.